The 5 T cell receptor beta chains given below trace back to one sample, sequenced in a study of T cells in Graves' hyperthyroidism and ophthalmopathy. There were TCR beta CDR3 regions amplified from RNA transcripts. Primed by the HTBI set, a first-round RT-PCR was run on the TCR CDR3. Each CDR3 protein is one row after TCRdb ran MiXCR on the multiplex PCR reads. The sample lists almost 600,000 distinct CDR3 sequences; around 46% were seen once. Sequenced: peripheral blood or thyroid tissue (not recorded which). Receptor source: a woman aged 18 to 35 with Graves' hyperthyroidism.

This clonotype came up many times. This sequence joins TRBV7-9 and TRBJ2-7; TRBD1 matches 8 bases. The CDR3 is 16 residues long. Looked up from germline, CDR1 is SEHNR and CDR2 is FQNEAQ (reference sequence). Germline trimming cut 6 bases from V and 6 bases from J; bases unmatched to any gene: 16. CDR3 loop: CASSLSGQVFKGEQYF. CDR3 nucleotides: TGTGCCAGCAGTTTATCGGGACAGGTGTTTAAGGGCGAGCAGTACTTC.

This clonotype came up many times. This chain uses TRBV7-9 with TRBJ2-7; D remains unclear. The germline V gene has CDR1 SEHNR and CDR2 FQNEAQ (reference sequence). The V end lost 2 bases, the J end lost 2 bases, and 16 bases lay between the germline ends. The CDR3 totals 16 residues. CDR3 coding DNA: TGTGCCAGCAGCTTAACGGTTGAGGCCAAAGCCTACGAGCAGTACTTC. Translated: CASSLTVEAKAYEQYF.

The J gene is TRBJ2-7, the V gene TRBV7-9, with 11 bases identical to TRBD2. This CDR3 comprises 14 residues. Per germline, CDR1 SEHNR and CDR2 FQNEAQ (reference sequence). Trimming cost V 11 bases and J 7 bases; bases outside gene matches: 13. The CDR3 DNA follows: TGTGCCGCCACGACTAGCGGGAACGGTGATGAGCAGTACTTC. Protein: CAATTSGNGDEQYF.

At least ten counts were recorded for this clonotype. The gene calls are TRBV12-3 or TRBV12-4 and TRBJ1-3; D possibly corresponds to TRBD1 (5 bases). Trimming left V 6 bases short and J 4 bases short, with 10 bases between. This CDR3 contains 13 residues. The CDR3 nucleotides read TGTGCCAGCAGCCGGGACCTGGGAAACACCATATATTTT. Residues: CASSRDLGNTIYF.

In the case of this clonotype: This clone may be a read error of a much larger clone one base away. The chain recombines TRBV14 with TRBJ1-6; 7 positions match TRBD1. From germline, CDR1 is SGHDN and CDR2 FVKESK. J gave up 10 bases and V 4 bases, and 13 bases lay outside the gene matches. CDR3 size: 16 residues. This CDR3 reads CASSPPLRDSRSPLHF. The CDR3 nucleotides read TGTGCCAGCAGCCCCCCTCTCCGGGACAGCCGGTCACCCCTCCACTTT.